This T cell receptor (beta chain) was sequenced for a study of blood T cell repertoires in COVID-19. Study at large: Samples came from the United States, Italy and Spain, spanning acute and convalescent COVID-19.

The study recruited people aged 18 to 89 years across approximately 25 US areas. Cohort assignment relied on participant-reported clinical history. No more than 2 weeks before study entry, exposed participants had met a case of COVID-19. This clone has a count of ten or more. The germline gives CDR1 MDHEN, CDR2 SYDVKM. V dropped 7 bases and J dropped 5 bases, with 8 bases sitting between them. CDR3 length: 11 residues. Sequenced by immunoSEQ multiplex PCR; TCRdb stores in-frame clones only, minus some. The sample has 200,000 to 250,000 clones, 85% to 90% seen once. The chain couples TRBV28 to TRBJ1-1; D ambiguous. The source material was PBMCs or T cells enriched from blood (not recorded which). The source is a man between 25 and 39 years old who had been exposed to COVID-19. CDR3 protein: CASTQITEAFF. The CDR3 DNA sequence: TGTGCCAGCACCCAGATAACTGAAGCTTTCTTT.